Below, 27 T cell receptor beta chains from the same sample are listed, as sequenced in a study of blood T cell repertoires in COVID-19. Method: immunoSEQ multiplex PCR; TCRdb's copy keeps in-frame clones and lacks some. The table shows about 160,000 clones, with over 70% occurring only once. The sequenced sample was peripheral blood. These receptor sequences come from a woman older than 75 with active or convalescent COVID-19.

The CDR3 DNA sequence: TGCGCCAGCAGCTTGGATGGGACAGGGAGCACAGATACGCAGTATTTT. Residues: CASSLDGTGSTDTQYF. The chain has TRBV5-1 and TRBJ2-3, with 9 bases identical to TRBD1. Germline assignment: CDR1 SGHRS and CDR2 YFSETQ. Trimming at V came to 0 bases and at J to 0 bases, leaving 2 bases not matched to a gene. This CDR3 has 16 residues.

This clone appeared a single time. The chain is built from TRBV19 and TRBJ1-4; 7 nucleotides align to TRBD1. This CDR3 contains 15 residues. V was pared by 1 base and J by 11 bases, with 10 bases of the junction left unmatched. Looked up from germline, CDR1 is LNHDA and CDR2 is SQIVND (reference sequence). CDR3 nucleotides: TGTGCCAGTAGTATAGTAAACGACAGGGTCGCGAAACTGTTTTTT. Protein product: CASSIVNDRVAKLFF.

V is TRBV19 and J is TRBJ1-4, with TRBD1 as a possible D gene (5 bases). The V gene's germline CDR1 is LNHDA and CDR2 SQIVND (reference sequence). Trimming left V 7 bases short and J 0 bases short, with 12 bases between. The CDR3 is 15 residues long. In DNA, the CDR3 is TGTGCCAGTACCACCCGGGGGGCAACTAATGAAAAACTGTTTTTT. This translates into CASTTRGATNEKLFF. Together with reference TRBV19 and TRBJ1-4, the CDR3 gives the full variable domain: DGGITQSPKYLFRKEGQNVTLSCEQNLNHDAMYWYRQDPGQGLRLIYYSQIVNDFQKGDIAEGYSVSREKKESFPLTVTSAQKNPTAFYLCASTTRGATNEKLFFGSGTQLSVL.

The chain is built from TRBV5-4 and TRBJ2-1; 8 bases agree with TRBD2. Germline V CDR1 and CDR2: SGHNT, YYREEE (reference sequence). This CDR3 spans 16 amino acids. V was pared by 4 bases and J by 5 bases, with 11 bases of the junction left unmatched. The CDR3 DNA reads TGTGCCAGCAGCCCGCCGGGGGGGCCGGACCACAATGAGCAGTTCTTC. Protein sequence: CASSPPGGPDHNEQFF.

The chain links TRBV24-1 to TRBJ1-1, with 9 bases that match TRBD1. Looked up from germline, CDR1 is KGHDR and CDR2 is SFDVKD. The junction had 0 bases not matched to a gene; V was cut back by 7 bases and J by 1 base. This CDR3 spans 13 amino acids. The CDR3 region is CATRDRGNTEAFF. CDR3 in DNA: TGTGCCACCAGGGACAGGGGGAACACTGAAGCTTTCTTT.

This clone was seen a handful of times. The genes are TRBV14 and TRBJ2-7; a possible D gene is TRBD2 (6 bases). The CDR3 spans 13 residues. Trimming took 6 bases from V and 7 from J, leaving 16 bases between them. Germline V gene sequence: CDR1 SGHDN, CDR2 FVKESK. The CDR3 region has the DNA TGTGCCAGCAGACTTACCGGGAGAAATGAGCAGTACTTC. Translated: CASRLTGRNEQYF. Full variable domain (remainder filled in from reference TRBV14 and TRBJ2-7): EAGVTQFPSHSVIEKGQTVTLRCDPISGHDNLYWYRRVMGKEIKFLLHFVKESKQDESGMPNNRFLAERTGGTYSTLKVQPAELEDSGVYFCASRLTGRNEQYFGPGTRLTVT.

The genes are TRBV18 and TRBJ1-2; the match to TRBD1 covers 9 bases. V was clipped by 3 bases and J by 7 bases; unmatched bases: 6. The CDR3 runs 14 residues. Germline CDR1 is KGHSH and CDR2 is LQKENI. In DNA form, the CDR3 reads TGTGCCAGCTCACCCGACAGGGGGAAGGGTGGCTACACCTTC. It translates to CASSPDRGKGGYTF.

The chain links TRBV7-2 to TRBJ1-5, with D uncertain. The CDR3 runs to 14 residues. Germline assignment: CDR1 SGHTA and CDR2 FQGNSA. The germline V and J ends were trimmed by 3 bases and 6 bases, with 12 bases remaining between them. The CDR3 loop reads CASSFTGVGQPQHF. CDR3 coding DNA: TGTGCCAGCAGCTTCACCGGGGTGGGTCAGCCCCAGCATTTT.

The chain carries TRBV9 and TRBJ2-5, with TRBD2 matching over 11 bases. J gave up 5 bases and V 0 bases, and 6 bases lay outside the gene matches. CDR1 is SGDLS and CDR2 is YYNGEE in the germline V gene. The CDR3 totals 16 residues. The CDR3 sequence is CASSVGASGGFETQYF. The CDR3 coding sequence is TGTGCCAGCAGCGTAGGGGCTAGCGGGGGGTTTGAGACCCAGTACTTC.

This clone was seen a few times. V gene TRBV27 combines with J gene TRBJ1-4, with 7 bases matching TRBD1. The CDR3 is made up of 16 amino acids. The V gene end was trimmed by 6 bases and the J gene end by 7 bases; junction bases not matched to a gene: 14. The germline V gene encodes CDR1 MNHEY and CDR2 SMNVEV (reference sequence). This CDR3 reads CASRSGTAVSREKLFF. CDR3 DNA: TGTGCCAGCAGATCCGGGACAGCGGTTTCGCGTGAAAAACTGTTTTTT.

A single count supports this clone. The CDR3 here is CARKSGQGKTFF. The CDR3 bases are TGTGCCAGGAAATCGGGACAGGGGAAAACTTTCTTT. The chain has TRBV27 and TRBJ1-1; 10 bases match TRBD1. J gave up 12 bases and V 9 bases, and 10 bases lay outside the gene matches. The V gene's germline CDR1 is MNHEY and CDR2 SMNVEV (reference sequence). The length of the CDR3 is 12 residues.

The V gene is TRBV2, the J gene TRBJ1-2; TRBD1 agrees at 11 bases. Germline-derived CDR1 and CDR2 are SNHLY and FYNNEI. V lost 6 bases and J lost 4; bases outside the gene matches: 4. This CDR3 spans 14 amino acids. The DNA of the CDR3 is TGTGCCAGCAGGGGGACAGGGGGATTCTATGGCTACACCTTC. This gives the protein CASRGTGGFYGYTF.

This clone was observed a single time. The chain joins TRBV27 to TRBJ2-7, with D possibly TRBD1 on 5 matching bases. Germline V lookup: CDR1 MNHEY, CDR2 SMNVEV (reference sequence). V lost 3 bases and J lost 3, with 12 bases in between. CDR3 length: 14 residues. Here the CDR3 reads CASSFGTGDYEQYF. The DNA for the CDR3 is TGTGCCAGCAGTTTCGGAACAGGAGACTACGAGCAGTACTTC.

The chain has TRBV7-2 and TRBJ1-4; D perhaps matches TRBD1 (6 bases). CDR3 size: 16 residues. V was trimmed by 0 bases and J by 5 bases, leaving 13 bases between them. Germline values: CDR1 SGHTA, CDR2 FQGNSA. The DNA of the CDR3 is TGTGCCAGCAGCTTAGCGCGGGGGGCGCTGAATGAAAAACTGTTTTTT. This encodes CASSLARGALNEKLFF.

The V call is TRBV19, the J call TRBJ1-2; 9 nucleotides line up with TRBD1. Germline values: CDR1 LNHDA, CDR2 SQIVND (reference sequence). V shed 6 bases and J 8 bases; nucleotides not matched to a gene: 16. The CDR3 length is 16 residues. The CDR3 is CASSLQGAKVTSGYTF. CDR3 in DNA: TGTGCCAGTAGCCTACAGGGGGCGAAGGTAACGAGCGGCTACACCTTC.

The V call is TRBV19, the J call TRBJ1-5; D uncertain. V lost 0 bases and J lost 1, with 22 bases in between. Germline V gene data show CDR1 as LNHDA and CDR2 as SQIVND (reference sequence). This CDR3 is built from 20 residues. The CDR3 protein is CASSIEGGGVSPWSNQPQHF. The CDR3 coding sequence is TGTGCCAGTAGTATAGAAGGAGGCGGGGTCAGCCCTTGGAGCAATCAGCCCCAGCATTTT.

This clone showed up just a few times. The chain uses TRBV2 and TRBJ1-5; 10 positions agree with TRBD1. Germline loops: CDR1 SNHLY, CDR2 FYNNEI. The V segment lost 6 bases and the J segment 0 bases; nucleotides outside the gene matches: 5. The CDR3 covers 16 residues. The CDR3 nucleotides read TGTGCCAGCAGGGTGGGACAGGGGTATAGCAATCAGCCCCAGCATTTT. The encoded protein is CASRVGQGYSNQPQHF.

The V and J genes are TRBV19 and TRBJ1-5; D gene uncertain. The germline V gene encodes CDR1 LNHDA and CDR2 SQIVND (reference sequence). Trimming shortened V by 1 base and J by 7 bases, and 8 bases separated the two germline ends. The CDR3 totals 13 residues. CDR3 sequence (DNA): TGTGCCAGTAGTATAGGGGAGTGGCAGCCCCAGCATTTT. Its protein is CASSIGEWQPQHF.

This clone has just a few counts. The rearrangement links TRBV6-1 to TRBJ2-2, with TRBD1 matching over 8 bases. J was trimmed by 0 bases and V by 4 bases; bases with no gene match: 4. The CDR3 runs to 16 residues. Per germline, CDR1 MNHNS and CDR2 SASEGT. CDR3: CASSGRTGPNTGELFF. The CDR3 DNA follows: TGTGCCAGCAGTGGAAGGACAGGGCCGAACACCGGGGAGCTGTTTTTT.

The chain has TRBV7-9 and TRBJ1-1; D gene uncertain. Trimming took off 2 bases at V and 0 bases at J, with 10 bases between the two ends. Germline lookup yields CDR1 SEHNR and CDR2 FQNEAQ (reference sequence). The CDR3 length is 15 residues. The DNA for the CDR3 is TGTGCCAGCAGCTTACGCGGCGGGCTGAACACTGAAGCTTTCTTT. Translating gives CASSLRGGLNTEAFF.

The rearrangement joins TRBV28 to TRBJ2-3; D is possibly TRBD1 (5 bases). Germline V gives CDR1 MDHEN, CDR2 SYDVKM. The CDR3 has 15 amino acids. V was pared by 5 bases and J by 2 bases, with 14 bases between. The CDR3 loop is CASSPLTAYTDTQYF. DNA of the CDR3: TGTGCCAGCAGTCCCCTGACAGCCTACACAGATACGCAGTATTTT. The full variable domain, its missing parts supplied by reference TRBV28 and TRBJ2-3, is DVKVTQSSRYLVKRTGEKVFLECVQDMDHENMFWYRQDPGLGLRLIYFSYDVKMKEKGDIPEGYSVSREKKERFSLILESASTNQTSMYLCASSPLTAYTDTQYFGPGTRLTVL.

This chain uses TRBV5-4 with TRBJ2-1, with 8 positions matching TRBD2. The J segment lost 5 bases and the V segment lost 1 base, leaving 5 bases of the junction unmatched. CDR3 size: 15 residues. Germline CDR1 and CDR2: SGHNT and YYREEE (reference sequence). CDR3 protein: CASSLLRGADNEQFF. The CDR3 coding sequence is TGTGCCAGCAGCTTGTTGCGGGGGGCCGACAATGAGCAGTTCTTC. Filled out from reference TRBV5-4 and TRBJ2-1, the complete variable domain reads ETGVTQSPTHLIKTRGQQVTLRCSSQSGHNTVSWYQQALGQGPQFIFQYYREEENGRGNFPPRFSGLQFPNYSSELNVNALELDDSALYLCASSLLRGADNEQFFGPGTRLTVL.

This clone was recorded only once. This chain links TRBV5-1 with TRBJ2-7; 7 bases agree with TRBD1. With V trimmed by 0 bases and J by 6 bases, 6 bases remained unmatched. The CDR3 consists of 14 residues. Germline CDR1 is SGHRS and CDR2 is YFSETQ. CDR3 sequence reads: CASSLEDRIPEQYF. The CDR3 bases are TGCGCCAGCAGCTTGGAGGACAGGATCCCCGAGCAGTACTTC.

This chain links TRBV6-5 with TRBJ1-2; 10 positions match TRBD1. The trim removed 8 bases at V and 8 bases at J, leaving 8 bases unmatched. This CDR3 has 13 amino acids. CDR1 and CDR2 (germline): MNHEY, SVGAGI. The CDR3 region has the DNA TGTGCCAGCCGGGACAGGGGACGCTACGGCTACACCTTC. It encodes CASRDRGRYGYTF.

The chain links TRBV7-8 to TRBJ2-1, with TRBD1 as a possible D gene (5 bases). The V end was cut by 4 bases, the J end by 5 bases, with 9 bases between. In germline, CDR1 is SGHVS, CDR2 FQNEAQ. CDR3 size: 13 residues. Written as DNA, the CDR3 is TGTGCCAGCAGCTCCCTACAGGACAATGAGCAGTTCTTC. Encoded protein: CASSSLQDNEQFF.

The chain employs TRBV6-5 and TRBJ2-3; tentative D call: TRBD1 (6 bases). Germline CDR1 MNHEY, CDR2 SVGAGI. Trimming removed 7 bases from V and 1 base from J, with 12 bases in between. The CDR3 runs 14 residues. The CDR3 coding sequence is TGTGCCAGCACGCCTGAGGGGGGCACAGATACGCAGTATTTT. It codes for CASTPEGGTDTQYF.

V usage is TRBV24-1 and J usage is TRBJ2-3; TRBD2 agrees at 10 bases. This CDR3 is built from 15 residues. The V segment lost 3 bases and the J segment 6 bases; nucleotides outside the gene matches: 5. The germline V gene has CDR1 KGHDR and CDR2 SFDVKD. CDR3 DNA sequence: TGTGCCACCAGTGATCACACGACTAGCGGGGATACGCAGTATTTT. It translates to CATSDHTTSGDTQYF.